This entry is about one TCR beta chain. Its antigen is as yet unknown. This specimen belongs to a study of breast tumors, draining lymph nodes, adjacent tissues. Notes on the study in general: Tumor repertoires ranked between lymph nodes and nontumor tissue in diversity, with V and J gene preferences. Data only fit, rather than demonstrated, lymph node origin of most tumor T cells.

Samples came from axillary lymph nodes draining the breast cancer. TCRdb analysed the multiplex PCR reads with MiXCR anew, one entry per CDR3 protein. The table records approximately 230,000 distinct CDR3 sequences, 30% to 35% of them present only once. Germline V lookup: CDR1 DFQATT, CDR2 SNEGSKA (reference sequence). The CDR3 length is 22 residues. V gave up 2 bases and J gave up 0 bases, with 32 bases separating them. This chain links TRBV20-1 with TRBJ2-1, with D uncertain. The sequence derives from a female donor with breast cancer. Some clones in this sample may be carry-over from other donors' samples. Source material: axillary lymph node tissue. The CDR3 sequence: CSARHPRKYYWHRDSSYNEQFF. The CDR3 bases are TGCAGTGCTAGACACCCGCGGAAATACTACTGGCACAGAGATAGCTCCTACAATGAGCAGTTCTTC.